This entry features one T cell receptor (beta chain) sequence. Sample-barcoded 5' priming and a J-beta primer mix drove a second PCR of roughly 6 to 12 cycles. TCRdb passed the 5' RACE reads through MiXCR, listing each CDR3 protein once. This sample has roughly 800,000 distinct CDR3 sequences, with roughly 64% found just once. These data are taken from a study of blood T cells in healthy people across ages. The CDR3 consists of 14 residues. Losses at the gene ends were 8 bases for V and 5 bases for J; bases not matched to a gene: 5. The clonotype comes from a man aged 25-45 years in good health. J is TRBJ2-1 and V is TRBV12-3 or TRBV12-4; 11 nucleotides line up with TRBD2. The sample comprised blood. Written as DNA, the CDR3 is TGTGCCAGCGTTTGGGGACTAGCGGACAATGAGCAGTTCTTC. Translating it yields CASVWGLADNEQFF.